This TCR beta chain was identified during a study of early T cells in non-severe SARS-CoV-2 infection. The V and J ends lost 4 bases and 0 bases, in that order; junction bases with no gene match: 3. The CDR3 has 14 residues. Germline CDR1 is DFQATT and CDR2 is SNEGSKA (reference sequence). There are many counts of this clonotype. TCRdb re-called the 5' RACE reads through MiXCR, storing one row per CDR3 protein. Here the sample spans fewer than 110,000 distinct CDR3 sequences, 11% being singletons. The sequenced sample consisted of whole blood. The source is an adult who was a healthcare worker with PCR-confirmed SARS-CoV-2 infection or an uninfected control (not recorded which). This sequence joins TRBV20-1 and TRBJ1-3; 7 nucleotides line up with TRBD1. The CDR3 here is CSATNRGSGNTIYF. The CDR3 DNA reads as TGCAGTGCTACCAACAGGGGCTCTGGAAACACCATATATTTT.